Below, 16 T cell receptor beta chains from the same sample are listed, as sequenced in a study of T-cell reconstitution after alpha-beta-depleted transplantation in children. The TCRbeta library incorporated unique molecular identifiers. Each CDR3 protein is one row after TCRdb ran MiXCR on the PCR reads. The sample shows approximately 200,000 distinct CDR3 sequences, just over 14% of them seen only once. The source material was PBMCs from the stem cell graft donor, sampled from the stem cell graft. The receptors here all came from a human donor who donated a stem cell graft to a child with acute lymphoblastic leukemia.

The chain combines TRBV5-4 with TRBJ2-7, with a possible D match to TRBD2 (6 bases). The V gene's germline CDR1 is SGHNT and CDR2 YYREEE (reference sequence). The CDR3 loop spans 16 amino acids. Trimming stripped 0 bases from V and 2 bases from J, with 15 bases between. The CDR3 nucleotides are TGTGCCAGCAGCTTGGGCGCTAGCGCGCCCGCCTACGAGCAGTACTTC. Translated: CASSLGASAPAYEQYF.

As regards this clonotype: With a much larger clone just one base away, this may be a read error. The chain uses TRBV6-4 and TRBJ2-1; D may match TRBD1 or TRBD2 (7 bases each). V was trimmed by 4 bases and J by 10 bases, leaving 20 bases between them. Germline V gene sequence: CDR1 MRHNA, CDR2 SNTAGT. This CDR3 comprises 15 residues. The CDR3 protein is CASSVLGGGGKEQFF. CDR3 nucleotides: TGTGCCAGCAGTGTTCTGGGGGGAGGGGGCAAAGAGCAGTTCTTC.

This clonotype was seen repeatedly, ten times or more. V usage is TRBV7-8 and J usage is TRBJ2-7; 10 nucleotides line up with TRBD2. There are 17 residues in the CDR3. The germline CDR1 and CDR2 sequences are SGHVS and FQNEAQ. V trimming: 5 bases; J trimming: 2 bases; junction bases outside the gene matches: 12. CDR3 protein: CASSPLSGLAGAYEQYF. CDR3 nucleotide sequence: TGTGCCAGCAGCCCCCTATCGGGGCTAGCGGGAGCCTACGAGCAGTACTTC.

The J gene is TRBJ2-6, the V gene TRBV5-1, with 12 bases lining up with TRBD1. V lost 0 bases and J lost 4; bases outside the gene matches: 5. This CDR3 has 18 residues. Germline CDR1 reads SGHRS; CDR2 reads YFSETQ. CDR3 DNA: TGCGCCAGCAGCTTGGCCGGGACAGGGGGCGCCGGGGCCAACGTCCTGACTTTC. Residues: CASSLAGTGGAGANVLTF.

This clonotype was recorded at least ten times. The chain joins TRBV11-3 to TRBJ1-1, with a possible D match to TRBD1 (6 bases). The CDR3 loop spans 16 amino acids. Trimming removed 4 bases from V and 1 base from J, with 16 bases in between. Germline CDR1 and CDR2: SGHNT and YENEEA. For the CDR3, the DNA is TGTGCCAGCAGCTCCCCTGGGGCACAGGGGAACACTGAAGCTTTCTTT. The encoded protein is CASSSPGAQGNTEAFF.

This clonotype was counted only a few times. The chain couples TRBV30 to TRBJ2-1; 7 nucleotides match TRBD2. J was trimmed by 9 bases and V by 0 bases; bases with no gene match: 11. CDR3 length: 15 amino acids. Germline V gives CDR1 GTSNPN, CDR2 SVGIG (reference sequence). The CDR3: CAWSVILASTGEQFF. The CDR3, as DNA: TGTGCCTGGAGTGTAATACTAGCGAGTACGGGTGAGCAGTTCTTC.

This clonotype was detected only once. The chain carries TRBV18 and TRBJ1-5; 7 nucleotides align to TRBD1. The CDR3 covers 15 residues. Trimming took 1 base from V and 4 from J; bases not matched to a gene: 4. Germline V CDR1 and CDR2: KGHSH, LQKENI. The CDR3 DNA reads TGTGCCAGCTCACCACAGGCAGGGGGGAATCAGCCCCAGCATTTT. Its translation: CASSPQAGGNQPQHF.

This clonotype has a handful of counts. The rearrangement joins TRBV20-1 to TRBJ1-1; D remains unclear. V was shortened by 1 base and J by 1 base, with 10 bases between the two germline ends. Germline V lookup: CDR1 DFQATT, CDR2 SNEGSKA (reference sequence). The CDR3 length is 14 residues. The CDR3 spells CSARAQIENTEAFF. The CDR3 region has the DNA TGCAGTGCTAGAGCACAGATAGAGAACACTGAAGCTTTCTTT.

This clonotype showed up many times. V usage is TRBV30 and J usage is TRBJ1-1, with a weak D call TRBD1 (5 bases). The V gene's germline CDR1 is GTSNPN and CDR2 SVGIG (reference sequence). V shed 6 bases and J shed 10 bases, with 21 bases lying between them. CDR3 length equals 13 residues. CDR3 in DNA: TGTGCCTGTCATAAGGGAGGCTTTAGGGGAGCTTTCTTT. This translates into CACHKGGFRGAFF.

This clonotype was seen just once. A much larger clonotype is one base distant, so this may be a read error. The rearrangement uses TRBV5-1 and TRBJ2-3; 7 nucleotides align to TRBD2. Per the germline V gene, CDR1 is SGHRS and CDR2 is YFSETQ. The V and J ends lost 0 bases and 5 bases, in that order; junction bases with no gene match: 9. The CDR3 runs 16 residues. The DNA of the CDR3 is TGCGCCAGCAGCTTGGCCCCACCGGGAGGCGGAGATACGCAGTATTTT. This codes for CASSLAPPGGGDTQYF. The full variable domain, with the rest looked up from reference TRBV5-1 and TRBJ2-3, is KAGVTQTPRYLIKTRGQQVTLSCSPISGHRSVSWYQQTPGQGLQFLFEYFSETQRNKGNFPGRFSGRQFSNSRSEMNVSTLELGDSALYLCASSLAPPGGGDTQYFGPGTRLTVL.

The table lists this clonotype with many counts. The chain couples TRBV5-1 to TRBJ2-1, with TRBD2 matching 10 bases. The CDR3 is made up of 15 amino acids. CDR1 and CDR2 (germline): SGHRS, YFSETQ. Losses at the gene ends were 4 bases for V and 3 bases for J; bases not matched to a gene: 4. Here the CDR3 reads CASSPTSGYYNEQFF. In nucleotides, the CDR3 is TGCGCCAGCAGCCCGACTAGCGGGTACTACAATGAGCAGTTCTTC.

In its sample, this clonotype was seen many times. The V and J genes are TRBV12-3 or TRBV12-4 and TRBJ2-1, with 7 bases aligning to TRBD1. The CDR3 loop spans 16 amino acids. J gave up 0 bases and V 1 base, and 3 bases lay outside the gene matches. In DNA form, the CDR3 reads TGTGCCAGCAGTTTAGAGACAGGGAGCTCCTACAATGAGCAGTTCTTC. Residues: CASSLETGSSYNEQFF.

This clonotype was counted at least ten times. The gene calls are TRBV12-3 or TRBV12-4 and TRBJ2-1; the D gene is possibly TRBD2 (5 bases). Trimming left V 1 base short and J 9 bases short, with 25 bases between. The CDR3 is made up of 18 amino acids. The CDR3 spells CASSLEDRGPRAQSEQFF. In nucleotides, the CDR3 is TGTGCCAGCAGTTTAGAGGACCGAGGGCCCCGGGCTCAGAGTGAGCAGTTCTTC.

This clonotype was counted at least ten times. This chain links TRBV20-1 with TRBJ2-5, with D hard to call. Trimming shortened V by 3 bases and J by 1 base, and 3 bases separated the two germline ends. Germline CDR1 and CDR2: DFQATT and SNEGSKA (reference sequence). The CDR3 has 11 amino acids. The CDR3: CSASGQETQYF. The CDR3 DNA reads as TGCAGTGCTAGCGGCCAAGAGACCCAGTACTTC.

This clonotype was counted ten times or more. J is TRBJ2-1 and V is TRBV12-3 or TRBV12-4; perhaps TRBD1 as D (5 bases). This CDR3 is built from 12 residues. Trimming cost V 4 bases and J 8 bases, with 9 bases left between them. The CDR3 nucleotides are TGTGCCAGCAGTTCGCAGGGCCATGAGCAGTTCTTC. Its protein product is CASSSQGHEQFF.

This clonotype was detected ten times or more. The gene calls are TRBV5-1 and TRBJ2-1; D uncertain. V lost 0 bases and J 4 bases, leaving 11 bases between the germline ends. This CDR3 is 15 amino acids long. CDR1 SGHRS and CDR2 YFSETQ come from the germline V gene. The CDR3 sequence: CASSLGLVRYNEQFF. CDR3 nucleotides: TGCGCCAGCAGCTTGGGACTCGTCCGATACAATGAGCAGTTCTTC. Based on the CDR3 plus reference TRBV5-1 and TRBJ2-1, the full variable domain is KAGVTQTPRYLIKTRGQQVTLSCSPISGHRSVSWYQQTPGQGLQFLFEYFSETQRNKGNFPGRFSGRQFSNSRSEMNVSTLELGDSALYLCASSLGLVRYNEQFFGPGTRLTVL.